The rows below give T cell receptor beta chains drawn from one sample of a study of PD-1 blockade in classical Hodgkin lymphoma. Assay used: immunoSEQ multiplex PCR; TCRdb lists only in-frame clones, some missing. The table includes under 80,000 clones, 60% to 80% detected once. The source material was peripheral blood mononuclear cells (PBMCs), sampled before the second cycle of nivolumab. The receptors derive from a human donor with classical Hodgkin lymphoma. Both conserved end residues are part of each CDR3. Each record gives: clone size, J gene, V gene, D gene, CDR3 DNA, CDR3 protein. The D gene is left open where the match is weak. Clone size is not always given. Where it is, it says once, few, many or a class for expanded clones.

size: NA
J: TRBJ1-2
V: TRBV29-1
D: TRBD1
DNA: TGCAGCGTTGAAGGCGGACAGGTGTATGAAGGCTACACCTTC
CDR3: CSVEGGQVYEGYTF

size: NA
J: TRBJ2-3
V: TRBV9
D: NA
DNA: TGTGCCAGCAGCGGAGCCCATCGGGCAAACACAGATACGCAGTATTTT
CDR3: CASSGAHRANTDTQYF

size: NA
J: TRBJ2-2
V: TRBV2
D: NA
DNA: TGTGCCAGCAGTAGTGTAGCGGCCGGGGAGCTGTTTTTT
CDR3: CASSSVAAGELFF

size: NA
J: TRBJ2-7
V: TRBV7-2
D: NA
DNA: TGTGCCAGCAGCTTAGTATCTTCCGGGGATTACGAGCAGTACTTC
CDR3: CASSLVSSGDYEQYF

size: NA
J: TRBJ2-1
V: TRBV15
D: NA
DNA: TGTGCCACCAGCAGGGAGAGGTCCCCGAACAATGAGCAGTTCTTC
CDR3: CATSRERSPNNEQFF

size: NA
J: TRBJ2-1
V: TRBV7-9
D: NA
DNA: TGTGCCAGCAGCTTATTCGGGTCACCTCACCTCTTATCCTACAATGAGCAGTTCTTC
CDR3: CASSLFGSPHLLSYNEQFF

size: NA
J: TRBJ1-4
V: TRBV5-1
D: TRBD1
DNA: TGCGCCAGCAGCTTCCAGGGGGCGGATGAAAAACTGTTTTTT
CDR3: CASSFQGADEKLFF

size: NA
J: TRBJ1-1
V: TRBV9
D: NA
DNA: TGTGCCAGCAGCGTAGAAGGACAGCCCGGGAGCACTGAAGCTTTCTTT
CDR3: CASSVEGQPGSTEAFF

size: NA
J: TRBJ2-2
V: TRBV10-1
D: NA
DNA: TGCGCCAGCAGTGGGAACGCTAACACCGGGGAGCTGTTTTTT
CDR3: CASSGNANTGELFF

size: once
J: TRBJ2-5
V: TRBV5-1
D: NA
DNA: TGCGCCAGCAGCTTGAATACAGGGAAGGAGACCCAGTACTTC
CDR3: CASSLNTGKETQYF

size: NA
J: TRBJ2-1
V: TRBV11-2
D: NA
DNA: TGTGCCAGCCGCGTCCAGGGGTACAATGAGCAGTTCTTC
CDR3: CASRVQGYNEQFF

size: NA
J: TRBJ2-5
V: TRBV6-1
D: TRBD1
DNA: TGTGCCAGCATCAGGGGACAGAAAGAGACCCAGTACTTC
CDR3: CASIRGQKETQYF

size: NA
J: TRBJ2-7
V: TRBV11-2
D: NA
DNA: TGTGCCAGCAGCTCAACCGCCCCAGGGTCCCACCTATACGAGCAGTACTTC
CDR3: CASSSTAPGSHLYEQYF

size: NA
J: TRBJ2-5
V: TRBV7-9
D: TRBD2
DNA: TGTGCCAGCAGCTTAGCACTAGCGGGAGGGCAAGAGACCCAGTACTTC
CDR3: CASSLALAGGQETQYF

size: NA
J: TRBJ2-3
V: TRBV5-6
D: NA
DNA: TGTGCCAGCAGCTTGGTACCAGATACGCAGTATTTT
CDR3: CASSLVPDTQYF

size: NA
J: TRBJ2-7
V: TRBV15
D: NA
DNA: TGTGCCACCAGCGGGGCACAGGGTTACGAGCAGTACTTC
CDR3: CATSGAQGYEQYF